This record covers a single TCR beta chain. This entry comes from a study of cytotoxic CD8 clonotypes in ibrutinib-treated CLL. About the study: An average of about 260,000 productive templates and 94,082 productive rearrangements was obtained per sample.

Frozen-stored PBMCs produced 1.5 to 2 micrograms of genomic DNA for TCR beta libraries. CDR1 is MNHEY and CDR2 is SVGAGI in the germline V gene. The CDR3 covers 13 residues. The V and J ends lost 7 bases and 11 bases respectively, with 20 bases between them. Clones were sequenced by immunoSEQ multiplex PCR, and TCRdb holds only the in-frame ones, with some missing. The table has about 60,000 clones, around 52% seen once; the top ten hold more than 20%. This sequence joins TRBV6-5 and TRBJ1-1; no reliable D call. The TCR sequence derives from a human donor with chronic lymphocytic leukemia. The sequencing used PBMCs, collected at disease progression, from a patient treated with ibrutinib. DNA for the CDR3: TGTGCCAGCAACTACGCCACAACTGGTGTGGCTTTCTTT. Translated: CASNYATTGVAFF.